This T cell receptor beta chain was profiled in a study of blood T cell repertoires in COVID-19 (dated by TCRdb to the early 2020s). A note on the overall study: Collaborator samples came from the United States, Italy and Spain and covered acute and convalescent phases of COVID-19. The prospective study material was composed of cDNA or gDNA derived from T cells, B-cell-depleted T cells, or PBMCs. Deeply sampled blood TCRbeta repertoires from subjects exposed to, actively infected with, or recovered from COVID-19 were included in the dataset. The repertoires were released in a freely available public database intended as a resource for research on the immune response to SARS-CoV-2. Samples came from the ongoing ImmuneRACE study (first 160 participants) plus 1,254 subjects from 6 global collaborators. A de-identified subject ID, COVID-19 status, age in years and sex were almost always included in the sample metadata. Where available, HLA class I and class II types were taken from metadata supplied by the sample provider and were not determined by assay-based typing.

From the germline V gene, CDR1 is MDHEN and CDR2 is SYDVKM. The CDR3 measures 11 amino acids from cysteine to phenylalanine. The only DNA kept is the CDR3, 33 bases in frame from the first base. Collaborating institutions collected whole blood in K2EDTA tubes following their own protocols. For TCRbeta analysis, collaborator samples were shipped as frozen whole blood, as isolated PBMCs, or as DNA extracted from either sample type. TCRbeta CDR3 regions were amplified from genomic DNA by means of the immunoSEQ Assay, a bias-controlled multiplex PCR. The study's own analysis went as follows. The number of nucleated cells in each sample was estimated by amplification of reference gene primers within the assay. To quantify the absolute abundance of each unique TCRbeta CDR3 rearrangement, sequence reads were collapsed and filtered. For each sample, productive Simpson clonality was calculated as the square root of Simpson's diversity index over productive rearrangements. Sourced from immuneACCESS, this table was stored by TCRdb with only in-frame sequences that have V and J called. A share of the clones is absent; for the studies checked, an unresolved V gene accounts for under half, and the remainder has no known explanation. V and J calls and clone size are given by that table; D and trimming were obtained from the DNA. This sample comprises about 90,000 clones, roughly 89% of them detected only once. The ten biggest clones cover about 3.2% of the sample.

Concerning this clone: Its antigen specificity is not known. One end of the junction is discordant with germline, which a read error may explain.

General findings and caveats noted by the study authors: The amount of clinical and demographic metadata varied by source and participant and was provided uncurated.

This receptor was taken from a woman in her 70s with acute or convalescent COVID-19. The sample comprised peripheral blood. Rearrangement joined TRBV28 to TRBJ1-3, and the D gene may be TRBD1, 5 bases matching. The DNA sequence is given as TGTGCCAGCAGTTCCTCAGGGCCCCTTCATTTT. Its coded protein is CASSSSGPLHF.